These 18 T cell receptor beta chains share one sample of origin, sequenced in a study of shared clonotypes between healthy human individuals (dated by TCRdb to 2019 to 2021). Library construction relied on the immunoSEQ multiplex PCR assay. TCRdb took over this immuneACCESS table, retaining in-frame rearrangements with V and J assigned. Such tables are incomplete; in checked studies, under half of the missing clones stem from an unresolved V gene, and the remainder is unexplained. The sample yields 1,500,000 or so clones; around 95% were counted once. The ten largest make up about 1% of the sample. Sequencing was performed on naive CD4+ T cells sorted from blood. In light of the paper, this sample's cell subset or site label describes: CD45RA+ positively selected. These receptors were collected from a man aged 30 to 45 in good health.

This chain links TRBV7-9 with TRBJ2-1; weak D call: TRBD1 (6 bases). Germline V gives CDR1 SEHNR, CDR2 FQNEAQ (reference sequence). Trimming stripped 3 bases from V and 7 bases from J, with 19 bases between. The CDR3 loop spans 16 amino acids. CDR3 DNA sequence: TGTGCCAGCAGCTTCTCAACAGGGATGGTGTTTAATGAGCAGTTCTTC. Its protein is CASSFSTGMVFNEQFF.

This clone was seen only once. V usage is TRBV6-1 and J usage is TRBJ2-3; D is uncertain. The CDR3 is 13 amino acids. Germline V gene data show CDR1 as MNHNS and CDR2 as SASEGT. Trimming took off 6 bases at V and 0 bases at J, with 7 bases between the two ends. In DNA form, the CDR3 reads TGTGCCAGCAGGTACACGAGCACAGATACGCAGTATTTT. As protein: CASRYTSTDTQYF.

The chain employs TRBV10-2 and TRBJ2-5; D call uncertain. The germline V gene has CDR1 WSHSY and CDR2 SAAADI. The CDR3 sequence is 14 residues long. The V gene lost 8 bases and the J gene lost 5 bases, with 18 bases spanning the gap. CDR3 DNA: TGCGCCAGCCGTGCCGGACCTTCTCGGGAGACCCAGTACTTC. Translation gives CASRAGPSRETQYF.

The chain has TRBV25-1 and TRBJ2-3; 7 bases match TRBD2. Trimming took 3 bases from V and 6 from J; bases not matched to a gene: 6. Germline values: CDR1 MGHDK, CDR2 SYGVNS. The length of the CDR3 is 14 residues. CDR3 DNA sequence: TGTGCCAGCAGTGACGGACTAGGCGCCGATACGCAGTATTTT. Translated: CASSDGLGADTQYF.

CDR3: CATSSGQAYNEQFF. The CDR3 coding sequence is TGTGCCACCAGCAGTGGACAGGCGTACAATGAGCAGTTCTTC. This chain links TRBV15 with TRBJ2-1, with 7 bases matching TRBD1. This CDR3 has 14 amino acids. The V gene's germline CDR1 is LNHNV and CDR2 YYDKDF (reference sequence). After removal of 3 bases from V and 4 bases from J, the junction contained 3 bases not matched to a gene.

This clone was seen only once. V and J are TRBV15 and TRBJ1-1; D is uncertain. This CDR3 spans 12 amino acids. Trimming shortened V by 0 bases and J by 8 bases, and 7 bases separated the two germline ends. The germline gives CDR1 LNHNV, CDR2 YYDKDF (reference sequence). CDR3 DNA: TGTGCCACCAGCAGAGATCTTACAGAAGCTTTCTTT. Translation gives CATSRDLTEAFF.

The chain carries TRBV6-4 and TRBJ2-5; 7 bases map to TRBD2. Germline V gene lookup returns CDR1 MRHNA and CDR2 SNTAGT. There are 18 residues in the CDR3. J lost 4 bases, V lost 0 bases, and 14 bases had no gene match. In DNA, the CDR3 is TGTGCCAGCAGTGACTCTAACGGGGAGCGCGGGAGCGGAGAGACCCAGTACTTC. It yields the protein CASSDSNGERGSGETQYF.

The rearrangement links TRBV12-2 to TRBJ2-3; TRBD2 reflects the table's D call only, with no check against the DNA. TRBV12-2 is listed as a pseudogene. This CDR3 comprises 20 residues. This CDR3 reads CASRLIQSGRDLKVTDTQYF. CDR3 in DNA: TGTGCAAGTCGCTTGATCCAAAGCGGGAGGGACTTAAAAGTCACAGATACGCAGTATTTT.

The J gene is TRBJ1-4, the V gene TRBV7-9, with D possibly matching TRBD1 (5 bases). The V end lost 5 bases, the J end lost 4 bases, and 8 bases lay between the germline ends. The CDR3 contains 13 residues. The germline V gene has CDR1 SEHNR and CDR2 FQNEAQ (reference sequence). The CDR3: CASSGDGNEKLFF. DNA of the CDR3: TGTGCCAGCAGCGGGGACGGTAATGAAAAACTGTTTTTT.

Notes on this clone: The sample contains more than one DNA sequence encoding this CDR3. The V gene is TRBV9, the J gene TRBJ2-3; D is uncertain. V was pared by 0 bases and J by 6 bases, with 5 bases between. CDR1 and CDR2 from the germline V gene are SGDLS and YYNGEE. The CDR3 runs to 12 residues. In DNA form, the CDR3 reads TGTGCCAGCAGCGTAGAATTGGATACGCAGTATTTT. Encoded protein: CASSVELDTQYF. Full variable domain (outside the CDR3, taken from reference TRBV9 and TRBJ2-3): DSGVTQTPKHLITATGQRVTLRCSPRSGDLSVYWYQQSLDQGLQFLIQYYNGEERAKGNILERFSAQQFPDLHSELNLSSLELGDSALYFCASSVELDTQYFGPGTRLTVL.

The chain is built from TRBV27 and TRBJ1-4; the D is unclear. CDR1 and CDR2 from the germline V gene are MNHEY and SMNVEV (reference sequence). Between the trimmed V and J ends, which lost 4 bases and 4 bases, there was a span of 10 bases. This CDR3 region has 14 residues. CDR3 nucleotide sequence: TGTGCCAGCAGTTCACCTGCGTTTAATGAAAAACTGTTTTTT. It yields the protein CASSSPAFNEKLFF.

The chain recombines TRBV5-6 with TRBJ2-1; 13 nucleotides agree with TRBD2. Germline assignment: CDR1 SGHDT and CDR2 YYEEEE. CDR3 length equals 18 residues. V lost 4 bases and J lost 1; bases outside the gene matches: 8. Here the CDR3 reads CASSQLAGGPGSYNEQFF. The CDR3 coding sequence is TGTGCCAGCAGCCAACTAGCGGGAGGGCCCGGGTCCTACAATGAGCAGTTCTTC.

The V call is TRBV27, the J call TRBJ2-5; D tentatively fits TRBD1 or TRBD2 (5 bases each). Trimming took 5 bases from V and 3 from J, leaving 16 bases between them. Germline CDR1 MNHEY, CDR2 SMNVEV (reference sequence). The CDR3 totals 15 residues. The CDR3 here is CASSVHRDHEETQYF. Here the CDR3 DNA reads TGTGCCAGCAGTGTCCACCGGGACCACGAAGAGACCCAGTACTTC.

This chain uses TRBV7-2 with TRBJ2-7; D perhaps matches TRBD1 (7 bases). There are 12 residues in the CDR3. V dropped 3 bases and J dropped 6 bases, with 9 bases sitting between them. Germline lookup yields CDR1 SGHTA and CDR2 FQGNSA. CDR3 amino acids: CASSFQGGEQYF. CDR3 nucleotide sequence: TGTGCCAGCAGCTTTCAGGGGGGCGAGCAGTACTTC. Full variable domain (remainder filled in from reference TRBV7-2 and TRBJ2-7): GAGVSQSPSNKVTEKGKDVELRCDPISGHTALYWYRQSLGQGLEFLIYFQGNSAPDKSGLPSDRFSAERTGGSVSTLTIQRTQQEDSAVYLCASSFQGGEQYFGPGTRLTVT.

This chain links TRBV4-1 with TRBJ1-1; D gene ambiguous. Between the trimmed V and J ends, which lost 1 base and 0 bases, there was a span of 9 bases. The CDR3 contains 15 residues. Germline V CDR1 and CDR2: MGHRA, YSYEKL. CDR3 bases: TGCGCCAGCAGCCAAGGGGCAGCGATGAACACTGAAGCTTTCTTT. It codes for CASSQGAAMNTEAFF.

The rearrangement links TRBV4-3 to TRBJ1-4; no definite D call. The germline V and J ends were trimmed by 5 bases and 8 bases, with 15 bases remaining between them. Germline lookup yields CDR1 LGHNA and CDR2 YSLEER. The CDR3 has 14 amino acids. CDR3 region: CASSGRGLGEKLFF. The CDR3 region has the DNA TGCGCCAGCAGCGGGCGGGGTCTTGGGGAAAAACTGTTTTTT.

The J gene is TRBJ2-2, the V gene TRBV7-2, with D perhaps TRBD1 or TRBD2 (5 bases each). Deletions cut 5 bases from V and 8 bases from J, with 18 bases between. CDR1 and CDR2 from the germline V gene are SGHTA and FQGNSA. This CDR3 comprises 15 residues. The CDR3 nucleotides read TGTGCCAGCAGCCTTCTCCTCGGGGCAAAGGGGGAGCTGTTTTTT. Its translation is CASSLLLGAKGELFF. The full variable domain, completed using reference TRBV7-2 and TRBJ2-2, is GAGVSQSPSNKVTEKGKDVELRCDPISGHTALYWYRQSLGQGLEFLIYFQGNSAPDKSGLPSDRFSAERTGGSVSTLTIQRTQQEDSAVYLCASSLLLGAKGELFFGEGSRLTVL.

The chain combines TRBV18 with TRBJ2-3; possibly TRBD1 or TRBD2 for D (5 bases each). This CDR3 region has 17 residues. V shed 4 bases and J shed 0 bases, with 17 bases lying between them. Germline V gives CDR1 KGHSH, CDR2 LQKENI. The CDR3 spells CASSLLNYRDSTDTQYF. The CDR3 DNA is TGTGCCAGCTCACTCCTAAACTACCGGGACAGCACAGATACGCAGTATTTT.